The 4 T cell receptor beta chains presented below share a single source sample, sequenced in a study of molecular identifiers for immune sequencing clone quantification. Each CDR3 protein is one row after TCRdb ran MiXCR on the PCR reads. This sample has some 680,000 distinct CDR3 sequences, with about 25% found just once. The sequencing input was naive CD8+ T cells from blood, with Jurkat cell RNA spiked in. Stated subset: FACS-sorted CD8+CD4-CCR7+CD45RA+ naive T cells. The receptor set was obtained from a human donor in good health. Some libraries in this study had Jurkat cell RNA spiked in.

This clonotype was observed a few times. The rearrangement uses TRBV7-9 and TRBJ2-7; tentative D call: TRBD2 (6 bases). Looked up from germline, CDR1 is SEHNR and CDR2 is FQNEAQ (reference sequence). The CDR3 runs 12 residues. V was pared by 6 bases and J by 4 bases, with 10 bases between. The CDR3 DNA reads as TGTGCCAGCAGAGGAGGGGAATACGAGCAGTACTTC. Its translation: CASRGGEYEQYF.

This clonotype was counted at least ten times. This CDR3 reads CASTDQNIQYF. Written as DNA, the CDR3 is TGCGCCAGCACCGATCAAAACATTCAGTACTTC. J is TRBJ2-4 and V is TRBV5-1; D is unclear. Germline-derived CDR1 and CDR2 are SGHRS and YFSETQ. The CDR3 is 11 residues long. V dropped 6 bases and J dropped 5 bases, with 6 bases sitting between them. Full variable domain (missing parts from reference TRBV5-1 and TRBJ2-4): KAGVTQTPRYLIKTRGQQVTLSCSPISGHRSVSWYQQTPGQGLQFLFEYFSETQRNKGNFPGRFSGRQFSNSRSEMNVSTLELGDSALYLCASTDQNIQYFGAGTRLSVL.

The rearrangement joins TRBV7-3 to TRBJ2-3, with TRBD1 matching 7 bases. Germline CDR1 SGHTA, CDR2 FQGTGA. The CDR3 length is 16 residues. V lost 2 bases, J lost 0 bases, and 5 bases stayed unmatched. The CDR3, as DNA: TGTGCCAGCAGCTTATTACGACAGGGAAGCACAGATACGCAGTATTTT. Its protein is CASSLLRQGSTDTQYF. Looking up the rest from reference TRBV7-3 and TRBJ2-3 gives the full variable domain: GAGVSQTPSNKVTEKGKYVELRCDPISGHTALYWYRQSLGQGPEFLIYFQGTGAADDSGLPNDRFFAVRPEGSVSTLKIQRTERGDSAVYLCASSLLRQGSTDTQYFGPGTRLTVL.

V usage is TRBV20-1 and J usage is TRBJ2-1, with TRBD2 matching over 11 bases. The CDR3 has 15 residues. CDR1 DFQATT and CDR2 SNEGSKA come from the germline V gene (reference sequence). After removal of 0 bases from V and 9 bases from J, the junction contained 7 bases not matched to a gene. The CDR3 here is CSAREPSGGFSEQFF. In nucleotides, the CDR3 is TGCAGTGCTAGAGAACCTAGCGGGGGGTTTAGTGAGCAGTTCTTC.